This section outlines one T cell receptor beta chain sequence together with its context. Antigen unknown. Trimming took 3 bases from V and 0 from J, leaving 11 bases between them. The germline V gene has CDR1 MRHNA and CDR2 SNTAGT. CDR3 size: 15 residues. Some clones are missing from TCRdb's copy, which holds only in-frame ones; the method was immunoSEQ multiplex PCR. The data contain under 15,000 clones, 78% of them singletons. Sequencing was preceded by expansion of antigen-specific CD4+ T cells with viral peptide pools in the ViraFEST assay. It was after approximately 11 days of culture that CD4+ T cells were isolated. The person was diagnosed with PCR-confirmed SARS-CoV-2 infection between March and December 2020. Two doses of BNT162b2 or mRNA-1273 vaccine were administered to participants. The sample comes from a study of vaccination effects on CD4 cells after COVID-19.

This chain joins TRBV6-4 and TRBJ1-1; possible D gene TRBD1, 5 bases. This receptor was taken from a human donor who had a prior SARS-CoV-2 infection. The input for sequencing was CD4+ T cells from PBMCs cultured with HCoV-NL63 spike peptides, taken after COVID-19 vaccination. CDR3 region: CASSEGAGMNTEAFF. The CDR3 DNA reads TGTGCCAGCAGTGAGGGAGCAGGGATGAACACTGAAGCTTTCTTT.